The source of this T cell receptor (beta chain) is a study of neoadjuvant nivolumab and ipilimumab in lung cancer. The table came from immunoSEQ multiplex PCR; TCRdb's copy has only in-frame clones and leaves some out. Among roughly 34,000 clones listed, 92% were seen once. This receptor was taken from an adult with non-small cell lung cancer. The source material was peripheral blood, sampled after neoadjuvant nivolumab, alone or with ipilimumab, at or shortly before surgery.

In DNA form, the CDR3 reads TGTGCCAGCTCACCACCGATAGGGGCAGGGGGAAACTATGGCTACACCTTC. Amino acid sequence: CASSPPIGAGGNYGYTF. This chain joins TRBV18 and TRBJ1-2; 7 bases match TRBD1. Germline CDR1 and CDR2: KGHSH and LQKENI. The CDR3 extends over 17 amino acids. V shed 0 bases and J 2 bases; nucleotides not matched to a gene: 9.